This T cell receptor beta chain was profiled in a study of radiotherapy plus CTLA-4 blockade in lung cancer. Study details: With 31% of patients having disease control, objective responses were seen in about 19%. Findings of the study overall: Per reports, early blood T cell clone dynamics, plus interferon-beta, forecast response most strongly. Expansion of tumor-derived TCR clones was observed in blood after radiotherapy plus ipilimumab.

This table comes from immunoSEQ multiplex PCR, and its TCRdb copy is limited to in-frame clones, with some not included. Of around 56,000 clones in the sample, around 85% were seen once. With ipilimumab providing CTLA-4 blockade, focal radiation was administered to patients who had chemo-refractory metastatic non-small-cell lung cancer. CDR3 length: 16 amino acids. Unmatched junction bases numbered 7, after V lost 3 bases and J lost 1 base. Germline values: CDR1 SGHDN, CDR2 FVKESK. On this clone: Its antigen is unidentified.

The source of this sequence is a human donor with non-small cell lung cancer who had a complete response to radiotherapy plus ipilimumab. The input for sequencing was peripheral blood, taken from a patient treated with radiotherapy plus ipilimumab. The chain recombines TRBV14 with TRBJ2-5, with TRBD1 matching 8 bases. For the CDR3, the DNA is TGTGCCAGCAGCCACGTTGGACAGGGATCCCAAGAGACCCAGTACTTC. This sequence encodes CASSHVGQGSQETQYF.